The entry below gives a single TCR beta chain sequence along with its context. Its antigen is as yet unknown. Donors each provided about 10 milliliters of peripheral blood. This entry comes from a study of blood T cells in healthy people across ages. A second about 7 to 11 cycle PCR used barcoded and J-beta primers. One entry per CDR3 protein results from TCRdb running MiXCR on the 5' RACE reads. The table has fewer than 1,000,000 distinct CDR3 sequences, approximately 44% seen once. The CDR3 has 17 residues. The germline CDR1 and CDR2 sequences are SGHTA and FQGNSA. Trimming at V came to 2 bases and at J to 2 bases, leaving 8 bases not matched to a gene. General study points: More naive CD4+ cells and higher diversity were found in long-lived than in aged donors.

This chain connects TRBV7-2 to TRBJ2-3, with 9 bases lining up with TRBD2. This clonotype was obtained from a man between 60 and 75 years old in good health. The specimen sequenced was blood. Here the CDR3 DNA reads TGTGCCAGCAGCTTATGGGCTAGCGGGGCGTCCACAGATACGCAGTATTTT. Its protein product is CASSLWASGASTDTQYF.